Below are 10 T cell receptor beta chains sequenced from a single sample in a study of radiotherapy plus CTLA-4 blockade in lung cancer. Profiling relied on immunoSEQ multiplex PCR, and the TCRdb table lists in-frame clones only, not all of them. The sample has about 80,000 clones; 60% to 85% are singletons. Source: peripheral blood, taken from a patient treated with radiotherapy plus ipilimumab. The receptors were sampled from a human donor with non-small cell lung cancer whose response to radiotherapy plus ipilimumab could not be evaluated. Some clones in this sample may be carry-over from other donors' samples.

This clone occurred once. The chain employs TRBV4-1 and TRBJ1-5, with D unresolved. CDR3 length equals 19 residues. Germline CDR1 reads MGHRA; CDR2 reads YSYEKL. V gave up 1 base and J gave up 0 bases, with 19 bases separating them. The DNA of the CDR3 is TGCGCCAGCAGCCAAGTCTCAACAAGCGACCTTGCTAGCAATCAGCCCCAGCATTTT. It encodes CASSQVSTSDLASNQPQHF.

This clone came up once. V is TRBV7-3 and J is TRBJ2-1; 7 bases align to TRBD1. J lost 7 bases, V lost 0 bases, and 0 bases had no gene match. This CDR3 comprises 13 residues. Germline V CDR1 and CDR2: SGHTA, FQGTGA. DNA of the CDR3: TGTGCCAGCAGCTTAACCAGGGGGAATGAGCAGTTCTTC. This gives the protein CASSLTRGNEQFF.

Here the CDR3 reads CASSQQGDGYTF. DNA for the CDR3: TGTGCCAGCAGCCAACAGGGGGATGGCTACACCTTC. J is TRBJ1-2 and V is TRBV9, with 8 bases that match TRBD1. CDR1 is SGDLS, CDR2 YYNGEE, per germline. The CDR3 is 12 amino acids. Unmatched junction bases numbered 2, after V lost 4 bases and J lost 6 bases.

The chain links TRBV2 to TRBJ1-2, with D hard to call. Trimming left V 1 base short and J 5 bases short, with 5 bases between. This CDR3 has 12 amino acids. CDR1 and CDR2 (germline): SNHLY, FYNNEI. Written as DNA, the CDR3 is TGTGCCAGCAGTGAAGACAGATATGGCTACACCTTC. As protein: CASSEDRYGYTF.

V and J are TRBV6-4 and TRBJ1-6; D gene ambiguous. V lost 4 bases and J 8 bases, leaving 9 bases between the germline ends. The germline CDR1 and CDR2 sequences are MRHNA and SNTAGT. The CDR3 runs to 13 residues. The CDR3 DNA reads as TGTGCCAGCAGTGCTGGGCAGGATTCACCCCTCCACTTT. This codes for CASSAGQDSPLHF.

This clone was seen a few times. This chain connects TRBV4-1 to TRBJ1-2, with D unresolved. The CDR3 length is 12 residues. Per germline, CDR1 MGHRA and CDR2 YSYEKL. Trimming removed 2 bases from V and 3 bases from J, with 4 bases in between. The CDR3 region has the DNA TGCGCCAGCAGCCAATCTGACTATGGCTACACCTTC. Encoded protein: CASSQSDYGYTF.

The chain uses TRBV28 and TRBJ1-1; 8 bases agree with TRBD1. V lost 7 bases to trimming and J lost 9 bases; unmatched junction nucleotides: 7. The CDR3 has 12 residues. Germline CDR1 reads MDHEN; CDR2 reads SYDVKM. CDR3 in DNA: TGTGCCAGCACCCCGGACAGGGACCAAGCTTTCTTT. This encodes CASTPDRDQAFF.

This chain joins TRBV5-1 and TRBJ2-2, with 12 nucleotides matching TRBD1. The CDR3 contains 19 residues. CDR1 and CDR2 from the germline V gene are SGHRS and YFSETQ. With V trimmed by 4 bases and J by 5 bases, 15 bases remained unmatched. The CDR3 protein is CASSPGGWDRGLWTGELFF. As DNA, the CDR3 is TGCGCCAGCAGCCCGGGAGGATGGGACAGGGGGCTTTGGACCGGGGAGCTGTTTTTT.

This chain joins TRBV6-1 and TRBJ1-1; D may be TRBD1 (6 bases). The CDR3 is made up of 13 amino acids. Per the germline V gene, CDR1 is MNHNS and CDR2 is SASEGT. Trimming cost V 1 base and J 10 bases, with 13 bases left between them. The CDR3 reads CASSEVRQQGAFF. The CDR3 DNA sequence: TGTGCCAGCAGTGAAGTCAGGCAACAGGGAGCTTTCTTT.

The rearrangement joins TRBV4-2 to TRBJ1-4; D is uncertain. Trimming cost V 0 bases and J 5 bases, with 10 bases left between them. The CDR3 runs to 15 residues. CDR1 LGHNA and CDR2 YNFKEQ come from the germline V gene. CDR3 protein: CASSQDVAGNEKLFF. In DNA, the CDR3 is TGTGCCAGCAGCCAAGACGTCGCAGGCAATGAAAAACTGTTTTTT.